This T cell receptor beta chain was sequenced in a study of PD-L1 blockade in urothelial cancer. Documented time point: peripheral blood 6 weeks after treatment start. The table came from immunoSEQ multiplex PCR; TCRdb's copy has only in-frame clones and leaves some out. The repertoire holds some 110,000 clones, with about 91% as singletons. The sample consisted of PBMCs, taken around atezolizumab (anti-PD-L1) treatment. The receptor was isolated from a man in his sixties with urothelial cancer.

Here the CDR3 reads CASSRFARIVDEKLFF. CDR3 DNA sequence: TGTGCCAGCAGCCGATTCGCTAGGATCGTAGATGAAAAACTGTTTTTT. This chain links TRBV5-5 with TRBJ1-4, with D unresolved. V dropped 4 bases and J dropped 6 bases, with 19 bases sitting between them. Per germline, CDR1 SGHKS and CDR2 YYEKEE (reference sequence). This CDR3 region has 16 residues. Together with reference TRBV5-5 and TRBJ1-4, the CDR3 gives the full variable domain: DAGVTQSPTHLIKTRGQQVTLRCSPISGHKSVSWYQQVLGQGPQFIFQYYEKEERGRGNFPDRFSARQFPNYSSELNVNALLLGDSALYLCASSRFARIVDEKLFFGSGTQLSVL.